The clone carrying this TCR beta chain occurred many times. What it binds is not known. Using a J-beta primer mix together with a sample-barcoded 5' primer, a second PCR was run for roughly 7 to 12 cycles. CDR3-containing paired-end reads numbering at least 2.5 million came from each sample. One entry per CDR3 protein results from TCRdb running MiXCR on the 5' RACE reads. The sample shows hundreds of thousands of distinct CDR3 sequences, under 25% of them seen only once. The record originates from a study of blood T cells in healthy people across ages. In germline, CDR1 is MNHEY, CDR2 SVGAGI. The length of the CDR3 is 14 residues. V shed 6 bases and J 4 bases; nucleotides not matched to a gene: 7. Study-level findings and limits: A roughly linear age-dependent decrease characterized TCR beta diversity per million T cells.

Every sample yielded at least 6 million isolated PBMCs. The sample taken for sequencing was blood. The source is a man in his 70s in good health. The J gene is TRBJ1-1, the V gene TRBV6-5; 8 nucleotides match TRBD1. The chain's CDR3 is CASSRRQGSTEAFF. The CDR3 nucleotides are TGTGCCAGCAGCCGGAGACAGGGGAGCACTGAAGCTTTCTTT.